The clone carrying this T cell receptor (beta chain) showed up just a few times. Its antigen is still unknown. The authors used template switching to add a universal primer site and gave cDNA unique molecular identifiers. In TCRdb, the 5' RACE reads were re-called with MiXCR into one record per CDR3 protein. This repertoire shows hundreds of thousands of distinct CDR3 sequences, about 20% found once; its top ten account for about an eighth. The sample originates from a study of identical twins. Germline loops: CDR1 LGHDT, CDR2 YNNKEL (reference sequence). V shed 3 bases and J shed 2 bases, with 15 bases lying between them. CDR3 length: 16 amino acids. Whole-study results and caveats: Cross-sectional statistics, not tracking of the same donors, supported the conclusions. Cord blood's abundant beta clonotypes had fewer insertions, unlike memory repertoires.

A further study also used this sample, focusing on T cells expressing NK-cell markers. This second study says: HCMV specificity of the expanded NKG2C+ T cell clones was not established.

The receptor's source is a woman under 30 in good health. The chain links TRBV3-1 to TRBJ2-3, with D tentatively TRBD2 (5 bases). The specimen sequenced was PBMCs. The CDR3 loop reads CASSHRGSFPTDTQYF. Written as DNA, the CDR3 is TGTGCCAGCAGCCACCGAGGGAGCTTTCCCACAGATACGCAGTATTTT.